This TCR beta chain was captured by sequencing in a study of CD8 T cells in ankylosing spondylitis. Study observations and caveats: Reports of some motif variants in reactive arthritis synovial fluid and blood predate this one.

As to this clonotype: The target antigen is unknown.

TCRdb reprocessed the 5' RACE reads via MiXCR and lists one record per CDR3 protein. The data hold under 120,000 distinct CDR3 sequences, with 20% to 30% observed a single time. Germline assignment: CDR1 SQVTM and CDR2 ANQGSEA. The CDR3 is 13 amino acids. V was shortened by 4 bases and J by 7 bases, with 17 bases between the two germline ends. Sample: synovial fluid, either unsorted or a sorted T cell fraction (not recorded which). The rearrangement uses TRBV29-1 and TRBJ2-7; D uncertain. The clonotype originates from a male donor with ankylosing spondylitis. DNA of the CDR3: TGCAGCGTTGTGACGGACCTTCTACGGGAGCAGTACGTC. It is translated as CSVVTDLLREQYV.